The TCR beta chain under discussion was sequenced for a study of cytomegalovirus exposure and HLA in healthy donors (dated by TCRdb to 2016 to 2017). Background for the entire study: According to an earlier analysis of 587 of the donors, about 180 million T cells yielded approximately 120 million unique TCR beta sequences and around 300 Gb of sequence data. Approximately 300 gigabases of sequencing data and 78 million or so unique TCR sequences were included in an early release covering over 600 HLA-typed donors. Of the 300 to 450 genotyped donors, roughly 85% fell in the genetic ancestry cluster associated with self-reported Caucasian donors. The study aimed to test whether cataloging public T cell receptors could reveal signatures of past pathogen exposure. The T cell repertoires of around 670 subjects were profiled by immunosequencing and related to cytomegalovirus serostatus. Along with the roughly 670-subject first cohort, a separate validation cohort of over a hundred different subjects was used. The study combined high-throughput TCR immunosequencing, statistical association of individual TCRs with disease status, and machine learning to predict cytomegalovirus infection status. To study patterns of TCR occurrence, a later analysis re-analyzed previously published TCR beta repertoires from just over 650 donors and added high-resolution HLA genotyping. Rather than using new phenotypic data, the later analysis identified candidate immune exposures from TCR beta sequences and from how often those sequences occurred across donors. An earlier analysis of 450 to 750 of the donors used high-throughput TCR beta sequencing to judge whether each TCR beta V gene segment behaved as functional or pseudogenic. Donor age, sex, ethnicity and CMV serostatus were compiled alongside the repertoire data. In a later genetic analysis, genome-wide SNP genotypes for about three fifths of the 666 donors were used, and that subset was treated as a discovery cohort. All discovery cohort repertoires had been generated on a single sequencing platform. Class I and class II HLA loci were covered by the typing at four-digit resolution. Typing coverage differed by locus: A, B, C, DRB1 and DQB1 were typed in roughly 620-630 donors, DQA1 in 522, DPA1 in 600 to 610, and DPB1 in around 440. Several DR-DQ haplotypes were handled as single units for association and clustering because linkage in the cohort was strong. On average, over 200,000 unique TCR beta nucleotide sequences were sequenced per donor among several hundred genotyped donors of the cohort, with around 19% of those sequences being non-productive. What the authors observed across the whole study: Compared with equally common non-associated chains, HLA-associated TCR beta chains in a later analysis were more clonally expanded and had lower generation probabilities. According to the authors, the approach could potentially be generalized to other disease states and immunological phenotypes. Compared with the 666-donor mean, donors in an Asian-associated ancestry cluster had fewer N-insertions in productive TCRs, according to a later genetic analysis. In a later genetic analysis, a missense DCLRE1C variant was associated with V-gene and J-gene trimming of TCR beta chains, and the association was replicated in an independent cohort. Cytomegalovirus status was reported to be diagnosed by the classifier with high specificity and sensitivity in both the original and validation cohorts. The earlier analysis of about 600 of the donors excluded 15 to 20 rarely observed V segments, including chromosome 9 orphons, because counts were too low. When HLA alleles, especially DR and DQ, strongly co-occurred, attributing TCR associations to individual alleles was difficult. The only immune exposure information available for the cohort was CMV serostatus. Roughly uniform sequencing depth across donors was assumed in presence/absence analyses, although this assumption may not hold. The study gave a list of some 150 TCR beta chains associated with cytomegalovirus. In this cohort, only TCR beta chains were sequenced, and detectable features were limited by the absence of alpha or paired-chain data. Some IMGT-functional V segments, including TRBV6-2 and TRBV6-3, could not be distinguished by the 87-base-pair reads and were therefore excluded. A cluster of highly shared sequence variants was judged likely to represent a technical artifact of the sequencing pipeline. A few of the identified cytomegalovirus-associated TCR beta chains were confirmed in vitro to be specific for cytomegalovirus antigens. In a later analysis, TCR association rates were found to vary across HLA loci, with the most associated TCRs seen for DRB1 alleles and the fewest for HLA-C alleles. In a later analysis, 16,951 TCR beta sequences were associated with specific HLA alleles at a false discovery rate of 0.05. Several of the top co-occurrence clusters appeared to be linked to parvovirus B19, influenza, CMV and Epstein-Barr virus, according to a later analysis. In an earlier analysis of over 550 of the donors, most TCR beta V segments were observed in productive rearrangements about 90% or about 30% of the time, broadly matching IMGT annotations. A further reported finding was that TCR beta sequences accurately predicted the HLA-A and HLA-B alleles for most subjects in the first cohort. Linkage disequilibrium might explain the correlated functional status among segregating V segments, but an unknown experimental factor could not be ruled out. A later analysis found that most CMV-associated TCR beta chains appeared HLA-restricted, with HLA associations seemingly driven largely by CMV exposure. Because some donors lacked HLA typing at each locus, the association tests relied only on the typed subset. While some public TCRs were present in many individuals, most TCR sequences turned up only very rarely across donors.

Including cysteine and phenylalanine, the CDR3 has 12 amino acids. Only the CDR3 DNA is retained, 36 bases long and in frame from the first base. The germline V gene supplies CDR1 SQVTM and CDR2 ANQGSEA. The germline ends are 15 bases apart after V is trimmed by 2 bases and J by 11 bases. The cohort was made up of approximately 700 healthy bone marrow donors. All cohort members were sampled while nominally healthy, although unrecorded immune exposures were likely present. The donor was CMV seronegative and belonged to the group of more than 300 seronegative cohort members. A peripheral blood sample was provided by each donor, and peripheral blood mononuclear cells were used for TCR beta sequencing. Genomic DNA extraction from the blood cell samples was performed with the Qiagen DNeasy Blood Extraction Kit. Library creation used the immunoSEQ multiplex PCR assay. The multiplex PCR relied on a mix of 60 forward primers for TCR Vbeta segments and 13 reverse primers for TCR Jbeta segments. A multiplex PCR assay on genomic DNA amplified the CDR3 region of rearranged TCR beta genes. Amplified TCR beta libraries were sequenced as 87-base-pair reads on the Illumina HiSeq System. The original pipeline was this. Across the 666 repertoires, a later analysis counted 78 million or so unique TCR beta chains, about 10 million of which were shared by at least two donors. Raw reads were error-corrected and collapsed into unique sequences by a nearest-neighbor algorithm in which closely related sequences were merged to remove PCR and sequencing errors. CDR3 sequences were aligned to IMGT reference sequences to assign V, D and J gene segments. For a sequence to be retained, at least a six-nucleotide match to both a V gene segment and a J gene segment was required. Rearrangements were classified as productive when the CDR3 lacked stop codons and remained in frame with V and J, and all other rearrangements were classified as non-productive. CDR3 was defined according to IMGT convention as the region running from the second conserved V-encoded cysteine to the conserved J-encoded phenylalanine. The earlier analysis of 587 of the donors excluded any sequence lacking an unambiguous match to a single V gene segment. In an earlier analysis of roughly 600 of the donors, a V segment was called functional when productive rearrangements were above 56.7%, and segregating when the standard deviation between donors exceeded 5%. A statistical classification framework was built to diagnose cytomegalovirus status from the catalog of TCR beta chain sequences. A later analysis assigned V and J genes by comparing TCR nucleotide sequences with IMGT/GENE-DB human TR gene sequences. In a later analysis, CDR3 sequences and most-parsimonious VDJ recombination scenarios were assigned using the TCRdist pipeline. A later analysis defined each TCR beta chain by its CDR3 amino acid sequence plus V-gene family, and excluded reads lacking a unique V-gene family. As a way to deal with suspected cross-contamination and a sequencing artifact, a later analysis dropped 592 nucleotide sequences that were highly shared and had low generation probability. A later analysis calculated a clonal expansion index for each public chain from normalized within-repertoire ranks of inferred template counts. In a later analysis, generation probabilities were computed using a VDJ recombination model fitted to out-of-frame rearrangements, and the results were checked against IGoR. In a later analysis, TCR-TCR, TCR-HLA and TCR-CMV co-occurrence was scored with hypergeometric tests, and a repertoire-size bias correction was applied to TCR pairs. In a later analysis, false discovery rates were estimated by permuting HLA or CMV assignments 20 times. A later analysis grouped co-occurring TCRs with DBSCAN, adding TCRdist sequence similarity when clustering within HLA-allele-positive subsets. Repertoires with fewer than 30,000 or more than 120,000 public chains, plus five repertoires with anomalous nucleotide sharing, were excluded from co-occurrence clustering. Imported from immuneACCESS, the table was reduced by TCRdb to in-frame sequences with V and J called. These copies leave out some clones; in studies compared against another copy, an unresolved V gene accounts for under half, and the cause of the remainder is not known. Clone size and the V and J calls come from that table; the DNA yielded D and trimming. The sample table records about 150,000 clones; under 80% of these occur just once. Roughly 1.5% of the sample belongs to the ten largest clones.

As for this clone: Its antigen has not been determined. No base-level quality is on record; no much larger clone is a single base apart.

The chain joins TRBV29-1 to TRBJ1-2, with no D gene named confidently. The TCR sequence derives from a woman younger than 45 in good health and CMV-seronegative. The source material was PBMCs. In nucleotide form, the sequence is TGCAGCGTTGAACACGGAGGTATAGGGTACACCTTC. Its coded protein is CSVEHGGIGYTF. With the rest looked up from the reference TRBV29-1 and TRBJ1-2 genes rather than sequenced, the full variable domain is SAVISQKPSRDICQRGTSLTIQCQVDSQVTMMFWYRQQPGQSLTLIATANQGSEATYESGFVIDKFPISRPNLTFSTLTVSNMSPEDSSIYLCSVEHGGIGYTFGSGTRLTVV.